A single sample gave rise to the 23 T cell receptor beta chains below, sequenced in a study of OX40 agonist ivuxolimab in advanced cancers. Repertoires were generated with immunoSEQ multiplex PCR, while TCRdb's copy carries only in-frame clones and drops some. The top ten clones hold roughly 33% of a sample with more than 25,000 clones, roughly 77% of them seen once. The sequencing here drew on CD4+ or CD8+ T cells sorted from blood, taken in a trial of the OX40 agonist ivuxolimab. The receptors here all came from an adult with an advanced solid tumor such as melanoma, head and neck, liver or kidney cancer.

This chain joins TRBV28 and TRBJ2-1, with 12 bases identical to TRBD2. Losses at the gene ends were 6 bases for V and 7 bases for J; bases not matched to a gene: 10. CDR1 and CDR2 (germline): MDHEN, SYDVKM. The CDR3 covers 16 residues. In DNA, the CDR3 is TGTGCCAGCAGGGACCTAGCGGGAGGGCGTATGAATGAGCAGTTCTTC. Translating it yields CASRDLAGGRMNEQFF.

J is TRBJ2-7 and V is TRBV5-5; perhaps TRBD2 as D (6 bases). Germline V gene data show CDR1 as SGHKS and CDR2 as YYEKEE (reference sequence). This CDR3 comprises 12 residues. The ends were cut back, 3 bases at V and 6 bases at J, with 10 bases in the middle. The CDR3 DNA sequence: TGTGCCAGCAGCTCCGCGGGGCTCGAGCAGTACTTC. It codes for CASSSAGLEQYF.

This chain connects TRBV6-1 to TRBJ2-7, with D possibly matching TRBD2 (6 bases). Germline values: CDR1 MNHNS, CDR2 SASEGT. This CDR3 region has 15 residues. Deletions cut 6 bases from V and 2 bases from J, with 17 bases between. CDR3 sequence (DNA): TGTGCCAGCAGCGAACTAAGGAGGGGACCCTACGAGCAGTACTTC. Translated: CASSELRRGPYEQYF.

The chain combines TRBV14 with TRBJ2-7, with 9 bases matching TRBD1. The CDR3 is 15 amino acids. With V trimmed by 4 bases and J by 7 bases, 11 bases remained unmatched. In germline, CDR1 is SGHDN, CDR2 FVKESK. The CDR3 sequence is CASSPLPGQGREQYF. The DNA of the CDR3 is TGTGCCAGCAGCCCCCTACCGGGACAGGGCAGAGAGCAGTACTTC.

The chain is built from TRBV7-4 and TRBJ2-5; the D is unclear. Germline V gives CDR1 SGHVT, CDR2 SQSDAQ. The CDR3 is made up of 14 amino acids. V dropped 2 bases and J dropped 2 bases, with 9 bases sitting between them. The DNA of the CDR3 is TGTGCCAGCAGCTTACATGGATTACAAGAGACCCAGTACTTC. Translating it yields CASSLHGLQETQYF.

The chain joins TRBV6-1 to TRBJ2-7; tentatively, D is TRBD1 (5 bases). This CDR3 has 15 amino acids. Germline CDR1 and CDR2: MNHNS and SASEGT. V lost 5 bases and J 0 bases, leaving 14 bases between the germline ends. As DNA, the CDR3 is TGTGCCAGCAGTTCCCGGACAACCTCCTCCTACGAGCAGTACTTC. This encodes CASSSRTTSSYEQYF.

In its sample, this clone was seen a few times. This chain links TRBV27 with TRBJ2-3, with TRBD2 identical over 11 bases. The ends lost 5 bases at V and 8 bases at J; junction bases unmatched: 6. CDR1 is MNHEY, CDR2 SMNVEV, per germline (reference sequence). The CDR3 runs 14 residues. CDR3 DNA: TGTGCCAGCAGTCCGGGGACTAGCGGAAGTACGCAGTATTTT. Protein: CASSPGTSGSTQYF.

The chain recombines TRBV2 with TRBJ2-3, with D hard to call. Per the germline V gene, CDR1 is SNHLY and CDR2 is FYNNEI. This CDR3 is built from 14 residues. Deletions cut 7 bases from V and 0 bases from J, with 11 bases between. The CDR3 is CASTNILSTDTQYF. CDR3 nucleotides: TGTGCCAGCACCAATATACTAAGCACAGATACGCAGTATTTT.

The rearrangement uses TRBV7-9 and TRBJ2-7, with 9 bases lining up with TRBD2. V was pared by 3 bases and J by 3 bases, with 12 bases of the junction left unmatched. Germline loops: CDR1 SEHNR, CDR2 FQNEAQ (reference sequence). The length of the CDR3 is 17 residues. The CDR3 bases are TGTGCCAGCAGCTTTTCGTCTAGCGGGGCCGATTACTACGAGCAGTACTTC. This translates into CASSFSSSGADYYEQYF.

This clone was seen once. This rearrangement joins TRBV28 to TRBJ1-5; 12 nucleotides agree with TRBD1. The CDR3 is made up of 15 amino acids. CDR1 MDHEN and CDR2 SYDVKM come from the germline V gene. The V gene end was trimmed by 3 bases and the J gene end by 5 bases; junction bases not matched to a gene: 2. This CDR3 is CASSFGDRGHQPQHF. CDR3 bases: TGTGCCAGCAGTTTCGGGGACAGGGGGCATCAGCCCCAGCATTTT. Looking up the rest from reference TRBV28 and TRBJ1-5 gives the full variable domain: DVKVTQSSRYLVKRTGEKVFLECVQDMDHENMFWYRQDPGLGLRLIYFSYDVKMKEKGDIPEGYSVSREKKERFSLILESASTNQTSMYLCASSFGDRGHQPQHFGDGTRLSIL.

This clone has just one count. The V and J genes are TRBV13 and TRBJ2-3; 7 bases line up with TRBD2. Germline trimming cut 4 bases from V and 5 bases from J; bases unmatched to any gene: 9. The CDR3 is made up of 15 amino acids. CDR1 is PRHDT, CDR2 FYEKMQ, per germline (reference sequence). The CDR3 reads CASSSLASGGDTQYF. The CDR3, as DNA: TGTGCCAGCAGCTCGCTCGCTAGCGGTGGAGATACGCAGTATTTT.

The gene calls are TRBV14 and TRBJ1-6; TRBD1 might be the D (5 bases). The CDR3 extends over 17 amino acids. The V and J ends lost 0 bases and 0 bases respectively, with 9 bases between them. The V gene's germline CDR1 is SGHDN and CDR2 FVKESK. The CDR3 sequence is CASSQEAGSSYNSPLHF. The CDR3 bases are TGTGCCAGCAGCCAAGAGGCAGGGAGCTCCTATAATTCACCCCTCCACTTT.

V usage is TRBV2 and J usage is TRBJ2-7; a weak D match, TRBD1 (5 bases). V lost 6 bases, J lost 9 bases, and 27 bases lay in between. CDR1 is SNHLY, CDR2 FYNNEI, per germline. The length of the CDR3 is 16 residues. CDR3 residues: CASSSEGAPIPRRQYF. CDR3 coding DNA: TGTGCCAGCAGCAGTGAAGGGGCCCCCATACCGAGGCGGCAGTACTTC.

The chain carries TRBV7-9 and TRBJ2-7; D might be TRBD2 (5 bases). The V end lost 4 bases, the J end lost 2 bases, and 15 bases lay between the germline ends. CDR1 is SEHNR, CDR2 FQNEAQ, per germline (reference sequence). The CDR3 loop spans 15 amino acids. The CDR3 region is CASSSTRGPTYEQYF. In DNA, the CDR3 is TGTGCCAGCAGCTCCACTCGCGGGCCAACCTACGAGCAGTACTTC.

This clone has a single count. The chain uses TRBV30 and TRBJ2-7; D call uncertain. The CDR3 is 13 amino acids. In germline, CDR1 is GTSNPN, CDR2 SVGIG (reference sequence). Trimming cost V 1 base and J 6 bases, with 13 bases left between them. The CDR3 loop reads CAWSDGSRSEQYF. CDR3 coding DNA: TGTGCCTGGAGTGATGGCAGTCGGAGCGAGCAGTACTTC.

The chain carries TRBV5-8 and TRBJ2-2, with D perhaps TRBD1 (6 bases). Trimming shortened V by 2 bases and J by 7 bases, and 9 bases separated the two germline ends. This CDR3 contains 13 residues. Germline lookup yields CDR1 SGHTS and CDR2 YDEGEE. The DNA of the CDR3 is TGTGCCAGCAGCTTAAGACAGGTCGGGGAGCTGTTTTTT. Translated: CASSLRQVGELFF.

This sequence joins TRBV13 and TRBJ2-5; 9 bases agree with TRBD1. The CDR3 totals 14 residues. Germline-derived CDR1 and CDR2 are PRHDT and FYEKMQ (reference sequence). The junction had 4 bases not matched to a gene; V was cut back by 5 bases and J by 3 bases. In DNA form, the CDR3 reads TGTGCCAGCAGCCCGCGGACAGGGGAAGAGACCCAGTACTTC. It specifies CASSPRTGEETQYF.

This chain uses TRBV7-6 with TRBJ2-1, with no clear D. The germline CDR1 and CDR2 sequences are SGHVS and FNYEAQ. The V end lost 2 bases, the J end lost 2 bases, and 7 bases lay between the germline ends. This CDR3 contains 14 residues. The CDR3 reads CASSLSQAYNEQFF. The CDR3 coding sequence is TGTGCCAGCAGCTTATCCCAGGCCTACAATGAGCAGTTCTTC.

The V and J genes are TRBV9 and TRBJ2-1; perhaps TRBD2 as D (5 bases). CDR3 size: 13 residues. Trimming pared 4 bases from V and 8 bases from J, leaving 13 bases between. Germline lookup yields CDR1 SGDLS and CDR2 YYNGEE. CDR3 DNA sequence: TGTGCCAGCAGCCCCTCGCCCGGGGATGAGCAGTTCTTC. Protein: CASSPSPGDEQFF.

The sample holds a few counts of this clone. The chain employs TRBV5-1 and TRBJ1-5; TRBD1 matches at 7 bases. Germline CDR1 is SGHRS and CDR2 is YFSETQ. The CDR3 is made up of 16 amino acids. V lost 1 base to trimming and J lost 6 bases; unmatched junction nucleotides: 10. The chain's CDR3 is CASSLTGEGSPQPQHF. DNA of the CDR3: TGCGCCAGCAGCTTGACAGGGGAAGGTTCCCCTCAGCCCCAGCATTTT.

The CDR3 bases are TGTGCCAGCAGCTTAGGTAGTGCCTACGAGCAGTACTTC. Protein sequence: CASSLGSAYEQYF. The chain carries TRBV13 and TRBJ2-7; D remains ambiguous. CDR1 is PRHDT, CDR2 FYEKMQ, per germline (reference sequence). The CDR3 has 13 amino acids. V lost 0 bases, J lost 2 bases, and 5 bases lay in between. The variable domain in full, completed from reference TRBV13 and TRBJ2-7, reads AAGVIQSPRHLIKEKRETATLKCYPIPRHDTVYWYQQGPGQDPQFLISFYEKMQSDKGSIPDRFSAQQFSDYHSELNMSSLELGDSALYFCASSLGSAYEQYFGPGTRLTVT.

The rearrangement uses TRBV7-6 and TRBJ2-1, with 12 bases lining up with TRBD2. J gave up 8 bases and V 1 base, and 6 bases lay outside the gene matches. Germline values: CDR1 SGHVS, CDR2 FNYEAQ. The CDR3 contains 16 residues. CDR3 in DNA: TGTGCCAGCAGCTTAGGTCTAGCGGGAGGGTTAGATGAGCAGTTCTTC. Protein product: CASSLGLAGGLDEQFF.

CDR3 sequence: CASSPRDRGDTQYF. As DNA, the CDR3 is TGTGCCAGCAGCCCCCGGGACAGGGGTGATACCCAGTACTTC. This rearrangement joins TRBV5-4 to TRBJ2-5; TRBD1 matches 10 bases. The CDR3 has 14 residues. The germline V gene has CDR1 SGHNT and CDR2 YYREEE (reference sequence). With 4 bases clipped from V and 8 bases from J, the junction kept 8 bases outside the gene matches.